The clone carrying this T cell receptor (beta chain) has more than one count but fewer than ten. The sample belongs to a study of T cells in Graves' hyperthyroidism and ophthalmopathy. The germline V and J ends were trimmed by 0 bases and 2 bases, with 7 bases remaining between them. Germline values: CDR1 LGHDT, CDR2 YNNKEL (reference sequence). This CDR3 is 14 amino acids long. RNA transcripts were the template for amplifying TCR beta CDR3 regions. TCR CDR3 underwent first-round RT-PCR with the HTBI primer set. TCRdb independently ran MiXCR on the multiplex PCR reads; one entry per CDR3 protein. This table has some 400,000 distinct CDR3 sequences, 15% to 20% appearing once. Graves' hyperthyroidism is called stable when ophthalmopathy does not progress within 18 months. Fresh peripheral blood, about 9.3 ml, yielded the PBMCs.

The source material was blood. The chain recombines TRBV3-1 with TRBJ1-2; D may be TRBD1 (5 bases). The receptor was isolated from a woman aged 18-29 years with Graves' hyperthyroidism. CDR3 loop: CASSQDRDNYGYTF. For the CDR3, the DNA is TGTGCCAGCAGCCAAGATCGGGACAACTATGGCTACACCTTC. The full variable domain, completed using reference TRBV3-1 and TRBJ1-2, is DTAVSQTPKYLVTQMGNDKSIKCEQNLGHDTMYWYKQDSKKFLKIMFSYNNKELIINETVPNRFSPKSPDKAHLNLHINSLELGDSAVYFCASSQDRDNYGYTFGSGTRLTVV.